This TCR beta chain was observed in a study of immune characteristics of hereditary and idiopathic chronic pancreatitis. Regarding the complete study: Local pancreatic immune cells and TCRbeta repertoires were profiled in hereditary and idiopathic chronic pancreatitis and were compared with control organ donor pancreases. TCRbeta sequencing included 4 or 5 control pancreases, about 7 pancreases with hereditary chronic pancreatitis and roughly six pancreases with idiopathic chronic pancreatitis. The gDNA-based approach was chosen because it involved minimal in vitro experimental manipulation of pancreas-infiltrating T cells.

Worth noting for this clone: There is no known antigen for this receptor. Base-call qualities are not available, and no considerably larger clone is one nucleotide away.

From the cysteine through the phenylalanine, the CDR3 covers 18 amino acids. The DNA shown is the 54-base CDR3, in frame from base 1. Deletion took 0 bases off V and 0 bases off J, with a span of 16 bases between the germline ends. CDR1 and CDR2 are drawn from the germline V gene: SGDLS, YYNGEE. The method was the immunoSEQ multiplex PCR assay. From pancreatic genomic DNA, the TCRbeta CDR3 region and adjacent sequences were amplified and sequenced. In the paper's pipeline: Productive clonality and productive rearrangement counts were measured along with repertoire diversity, which was expressed as a mean normalized Shannon-Wiener index. Control and chronic pancreatitis repertoire metrics were compared by means of the nonparametric Mann-Whitney U test. A shared clonotype was defined as a CDR3beta sequence with the same amino acid composition and length across subjects. Here the immuneACCESS table is served through TCRdb, limited to in-frame sequences with V and J called. Missing clones are a known gap in these copies; in checked studies unresolved V genes cover under half, and the rest lacks a known reason. V, J and clone size reflect that table, while D and trimming were determined from the DNA. This sample comprises 8,500 to 9,500 clones, roughly 77% of them detected only once. Jointly, the top ten make up 13% to 15% of the sample.

Pancreas tissue with chronic pancreatitis was obtained from patients having total pancreatectomy with islet autotransplantation (TPIAT). No known history of diabetes was present in the included chronic pancreatitis patients. For TCRbeta sequencing, genomic DNA was pulled straight from bulk pancreas tissue, skipping any T cell sorting. No particular cause of disease was identified in idiopathic chronic pancreatitis patients. At two US centers, pancreas tissues from patients and organ donors were collected on a consecutive basis. Here is what the overall study found, with its caveats: Vbeta-Jbeta gene family usage, including TRBV10, TRBV19, TRBV23 and TRBV5, differed between hereditary and idiopathic chronic pancreatitis. Compared with controls, both chronic pancreatitis groups had significantly higher TCRbeta repertoire diversity and lower clonality. Chronic pancreatitis caused by alcohol use was not included in the study. Among about a dozen chronic pancreatitis patients, the number of productive TCR rearrangements showed a positive correlation with disease severity scores. Patient tissue was available only at the time of TPIAT, so disease duration differences may have influenced immune findings.

This chain is built from TRBV9 and TRBJ2-1; the D gene assignment is ambiguous. The sequencing input was pancreas tissue with idiopathic chronic pancreatitis. What the cell subset or site label conveys for this sample: chronic pancreatitis without an identified cause. This receptor was identified in a human donor with chronic pancreatitis. The CDR3 loop reads CASSVAQIGWASYNEQFF. The sequence in DNA is TGTGCCAGCAGCGTAGCTCAAATTGGCTGGGCCTCCTACAATGAGCAGTTCTTC.